Detailed here is one T cell receptor beta chain. This specimen belongs to a study of blood T cell repertoires in COVID-19. As for the study in general: Collection of acute and convalescent COVID-19 samples took place in the United States, Italy and Spain. Nucleic acid was either cDNA or gDNA, and it came from T cells, B-cell-depleted T cells, or PBMCs.

This CDR3 contains 14 residues. Trimming removed 2 bases from V and 8 bases from J, with 14 bases in between. Germline CDR1 SGHDN, CDR2 FVKESK. Sequencing used immunoSEQ multiplex PCR; TCRdb keeps in-frame clones, though not all of them. Counted here are about 280,000 clones, roughly 90% occurring once; the ten biggest clones make up 1.5% to 2%. Clinical histories supplied by participants themselves formed the basis of cohort assignment. The chain is built from TRBV14 and TRBJ2-3; tentatively, D is TRBD2 (6 bases). This TCR came from a woman under 30 with acute COVID-19. The specimen sequenced was PBMCs or T cells enriched from blood (not recorded which). CDR3 DNA: TGTGCCAGCAGCCAACAAAGCGGGTATGGTACGCAGTATTTT. This gives the protein CASSQQSGYGTQYF.